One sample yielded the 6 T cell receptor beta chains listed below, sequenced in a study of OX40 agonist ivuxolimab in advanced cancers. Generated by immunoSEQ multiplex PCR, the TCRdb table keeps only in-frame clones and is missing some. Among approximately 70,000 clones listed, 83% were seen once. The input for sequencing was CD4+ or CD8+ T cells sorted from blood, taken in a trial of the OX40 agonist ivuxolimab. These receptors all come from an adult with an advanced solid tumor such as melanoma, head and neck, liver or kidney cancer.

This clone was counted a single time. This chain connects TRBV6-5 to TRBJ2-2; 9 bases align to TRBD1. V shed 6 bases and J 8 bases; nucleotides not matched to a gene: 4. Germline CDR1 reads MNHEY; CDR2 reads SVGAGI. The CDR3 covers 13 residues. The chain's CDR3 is CASRPQGAGELFF. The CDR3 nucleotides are TGTGCCAGCAGACCACAGGGGGCGGGGGAGCTGTTTTTT.

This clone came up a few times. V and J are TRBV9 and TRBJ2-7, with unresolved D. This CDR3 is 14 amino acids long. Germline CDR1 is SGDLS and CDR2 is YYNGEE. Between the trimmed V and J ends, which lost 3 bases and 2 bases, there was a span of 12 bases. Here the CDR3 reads CASSARLSTYEQYF. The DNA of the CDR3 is TGTGCCAGCAGCGCCCGGTTAAGCACCTACGAGCAGTACTTC.

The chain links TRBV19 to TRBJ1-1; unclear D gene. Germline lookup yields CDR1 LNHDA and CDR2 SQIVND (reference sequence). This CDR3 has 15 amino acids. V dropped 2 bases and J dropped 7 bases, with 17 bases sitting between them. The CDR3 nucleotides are TGTGCCAGTAGTATACACCAGGTGGCAGCCAATGAAGCTTTCTTT. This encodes CASSIHQVAANEAFF.

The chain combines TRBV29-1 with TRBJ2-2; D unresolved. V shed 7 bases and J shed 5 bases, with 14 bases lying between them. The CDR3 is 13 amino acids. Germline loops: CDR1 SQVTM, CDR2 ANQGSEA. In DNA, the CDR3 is TGCAGCGCCCCAGGTTGGCCAACCGGGGAGCTGTTTTTT. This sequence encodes CSAPGWPTGELFF.

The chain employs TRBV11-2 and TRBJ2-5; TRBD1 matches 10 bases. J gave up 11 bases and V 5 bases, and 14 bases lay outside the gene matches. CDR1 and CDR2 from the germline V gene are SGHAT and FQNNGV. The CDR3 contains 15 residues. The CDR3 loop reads CASSRPGTGAGEQYF. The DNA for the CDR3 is TGTGCCAGCAGCCGGCCTGGGACAGGGGCAGGAGAGCAGTACTTC. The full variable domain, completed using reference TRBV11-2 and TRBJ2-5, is EAGVAQSPRYKIIEKRQSVAFWCNPISGHATLYWYQQILGQGPKLLIQFQNNGVVDDSQLPKDRFSAERLKGVDSTLKIQPAKLEDSAVYLCASSRPGTGAGEQYFGPGTRLLVL.

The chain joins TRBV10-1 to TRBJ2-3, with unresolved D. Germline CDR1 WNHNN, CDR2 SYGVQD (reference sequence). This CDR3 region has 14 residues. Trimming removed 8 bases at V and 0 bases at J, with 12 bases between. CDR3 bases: TGCGCCAGCGGTGGAATGGCTAGCACAGATACGCAGTATTTT. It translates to CASGGMASTDTQYF.